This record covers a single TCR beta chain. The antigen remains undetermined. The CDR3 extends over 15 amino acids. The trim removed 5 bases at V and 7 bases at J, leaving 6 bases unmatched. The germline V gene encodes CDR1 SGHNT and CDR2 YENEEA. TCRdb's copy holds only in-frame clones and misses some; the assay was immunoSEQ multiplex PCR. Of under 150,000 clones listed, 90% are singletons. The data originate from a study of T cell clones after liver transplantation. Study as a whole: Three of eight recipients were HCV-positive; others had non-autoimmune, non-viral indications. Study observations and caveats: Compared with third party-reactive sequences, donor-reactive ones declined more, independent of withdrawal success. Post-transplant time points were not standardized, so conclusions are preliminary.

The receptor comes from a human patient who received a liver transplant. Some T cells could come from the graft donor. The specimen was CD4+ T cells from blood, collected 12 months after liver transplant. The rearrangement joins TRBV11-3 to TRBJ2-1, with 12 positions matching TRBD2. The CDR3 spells CASSRLAGGGNEQFF. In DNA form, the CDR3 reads TGTGCCAGCAGCCGCCTAGCGGGAGGGGGGAATGAGCAGTTCTTC.